The present T cell receptor (beta chain) was sequenced within a study of blood T cell repertoires in COVID-19. Original data processing: Quantification of nucleated cells was approximated via reference gene primer amplification. TCRdb's table, derived via immunoSEQ multiplex PCR, lists solely in-frame clones and lacks some. V, J and clone size are taken as reported in that table, and D and trimming were inferred from the DNA itself. The sample includes some 200,000 clones, roughly 87% of them seen just once. Trimming pared 3 bases from V and 1 base from J, leaving 9 bases between. The CDR3 is 14 amino acids. Germline CDR1 is SGHVS and CDR2 is FQNEAQ. Residents of 24 US areas, aged about 18 to 89 years, made up the participants.

The chain uses TRBV7-8 and TRBJ1-1; D is undetermined. The sample taken for sequencing was PBMCs or T cells enriched from blood (not recorded which). The TCR originated in a man aged 18 to 29 with acute COVID-19. This CDR3 reads CASSFSVENTEAFF. The CDR3 DNA follows: TGTGCCAGCAGCTTTTCCGTAGAGAACACTGAAGCTTTCTTT.